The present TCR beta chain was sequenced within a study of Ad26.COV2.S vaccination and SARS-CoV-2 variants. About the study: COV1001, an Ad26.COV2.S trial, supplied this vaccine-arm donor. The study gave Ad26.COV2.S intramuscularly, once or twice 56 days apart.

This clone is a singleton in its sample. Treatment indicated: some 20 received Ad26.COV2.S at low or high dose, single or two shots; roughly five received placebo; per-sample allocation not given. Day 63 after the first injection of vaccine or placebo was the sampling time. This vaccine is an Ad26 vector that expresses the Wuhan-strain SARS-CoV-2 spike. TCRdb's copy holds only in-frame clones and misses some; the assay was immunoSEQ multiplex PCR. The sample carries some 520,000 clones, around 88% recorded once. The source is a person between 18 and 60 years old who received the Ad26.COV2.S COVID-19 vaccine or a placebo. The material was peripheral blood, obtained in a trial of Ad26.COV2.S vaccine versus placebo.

The CDR3 DNA reads as TGTGCCAGCGGGACAGCCTACGAGCAGTACTTC. Translated, it gives CASGTAYEQYF. The chain employs TRBV12-3 or TRBV12-4 and TRBJ2-7, with 7 bases lining up with TRBD1. With 8 bases clipped from V and 2 bases from J, the junction kept 0 bases outside the gene matches. The CDR3 runs to 11 residues.